A single sample is the source of the 28 T cell receptor beta chains below, sequenced in a study of T cells after yellow fever vaccination. TCRdb re-derived calls from the 5' RACE reads in MiXCR, one entry per CDR3 protein. The sample includes some 260,000 distinct CDR3 sequences, about 5.2% of them seen just once. Sequencing was performed on CD4+ T cells sorted from PBMCs, taken on the day of the yellow fever booster vaccination. The receptors originated from a man aged 18 to 30 who received the YFV17D yellow fever vaccine.

This clonotype was found a few times. V gene TRBV12-3 or TRBV12-4 combines with J gene TRBJ1-5; 9 nucleotides agree with TRBD1. The CDR3 is 15 amino acids. J was trimmed by 7 bases and V by 5 bases; bases with no gene match: 9. DNA for the CDR3: TGTGCCAGCAGTCCCGGGACAGGGATCGGCCAGCCCCAGCATTTT. Encoded protein: CASSPGTGIGQPQHF.

In its sample, this clonotype was seen a few times. J is TRBJ1-2 and V is TRBV2; D remains ambiguous. The CDR3 totals 13 residues. Trimming removed 5 bases at V and 0 bases at J, with 7 bases between. Per the germline V gene, CDR1 is SNHLY and CDR2 is FYNNEI. CDR3 residues: CASSMLANYGYTF. DNA of the CDR3: TGTGCCAGCAGTATGTTAGCTAACTATGGCTACACCTTC.

This clonotype showed up just a few times. This rearrangement joins TRBV25-1 to TRBJ2-3, with unresolved D. The V end was cut by 1 base, the J end by 10 bases, with 12 bases between. CDR3 length: 13 amino acids. Per germline, CDR1 MGHDK and CDR2 SYGVNS. The CDR3 nucleotides are TGTGCCAGCAGTGAATCCCCGCGGATTGCGCAGTATTTT. The encoded protein is CASSESPRIAQYF.

This clonotype was counted ten times or more. The chain couples TRBV6-5 to TRBJ2-6; the match to TRBD2 covers 8 bases. V shed 2 bases and J 0 bases; nucleotides not matched to a gene: 6. CDR3 length: 18 amino acids. Germline lookup yields CDR1 MNHEY and CDR2 SVGAGI. The CDR3 spells CASSYRLAGLSGANVLTF. The CDR3, as DNA: TGTGCCAGCAGTTACAGATTAGCGGGGCTCTCTGGGGCCAACGTCCTGACTTTC.

This clonotype has a count of ten or more. This chain links TRBV5-1 with TRBJ2-6; 7 bases fit TRBD1. CDR1 and CDR2 (germline): SGHRS, YFSETQ. Trimming cost V 0 bases and J 1 base; bases outside gene matches: 4. The CDR3 covers 17 residues. The CDR3 coding sequence is TGCGCCAGCAGCTTGGGACAGGGTGGGTCTGGGGCCAACGTCCTGACTTTC. Protein sequence: CASSLGQGGSGANVLTF. The full variable domain, rest sourced from reference TRBV5-1 and TRBJ2-6, is KAGVTQTPRYLIKTRGQQVTLSCSPISGHRSVSWYQQTPGQGLQFLFEYFSETQRNKGNFPGRFSGRQFSNSRSEMNVSTLELGDSALYLCASSLGQGGSGANVLTFGAGSRLTVL.

This clonotype has a count of ten or more. The chain combines TRBV15 with TRBJ1-2; TRBD1 matches at 9 bases. V trimming: 0 bases; J trimming: 2 bases; junction bases outside the gene matches: 7. The germline V gene encodes CDR1 LNHNV and CDR2 YYDKDF (reference sequence). This CDR3 contains 17 residues. The CDR3 sequence: CATSRDKAGQGNYGYTF. In DNA, the CDR3 is TGTGCCACCAGCAGAGATAAAGCGGGACAGGGAAACTATGGCTACACCTTC.

This clonotype occurred many times. This chain links TRBV7-3 with TRBJ2-1; 7 nucleotides align to TRBD2. Germline CDR1 and CDR2: SGHTA and FQGTGA. The CDR3 spans 15 residues. V gave up 2 bases and J gave up 2 bases; unmatched junction bases: 3. CDR3 DNA sequence: TGTGCCAGCAGCTTAGGGCGGGGGACCTACAATGAGCAGTTCTTC. This gives the protein CASSLGRGTYNEQFF.

This chain uses TRBV30 with TRBJ2-1, with D unclear. Germline-derived CDR1 and CDR2 are GTSNPN and SVGIG (reference sequence). The CDR3 extends over 12 amino acids. Trimming removed 1 base at V and 8 bases at J, with 9 bases between. The CDR3 nucleotides read TGTGCCTGGAGTGCAACACGCTATGAGCAGTTCTTC. Translating it yields CAWSATRYEQFF.

The chain couples TRBV5-1 to TRBJ2-2; 13 bases map to TRBD2. The germline V gene encodes CDR1 SGHRS and CDR2 YFSETQ. J lost 0 bases, V lost 3 bases, and 11 bases had no gene match. This CDR3 comprises 20 residues. This CDR3 is CASSSSLGLAGASNTGELFF. CDR3 coding DNA: TGCGCCAGCAGCTCCTCACTCGGACTAGCGGGGGCATCGAACACCGGGGAGCTGTTTTTT.

The chain is built from TRBV6-4 and TRBJ2-1, with D perhaps TRBD1 or TRBD2 (6 bases each). The CDR3 is 13 residues long. CDR1 and CDR2 (germline): MRHNA, SNTAGT. The V gene lost 3 bases and the J gene lost 9 bases, with 12 bases spanning the gap. The CDR3 sequence: CASSEIGGGEQFF. CDR3 in DNA: TGTGCCAGCAGTGAAATAGGAGGGGGTGAGCAGTTCTTC.

This clonotype was detected only a few times. This rearrangement joins TRBV7-2 to TRBJ2-3; weak D call: TRBD2 (5 bases). Trimming stripped 5 bases from V and 5 bases from J, with 8 bases between. Per the germline V gene, CDR1 is SGHTA and CDR2 is FQGNSA. The CDR3 is 12 residues long. CDR3 loop: CASSDYGDTQYF. The CDR3 DNA reads TGTGCCAGCAGCGACTATGGAGATACGCAGTATTTT.

Many counts were recorded for this clonotype. This chain connects TRBV5-6 to TRBJ2-7, with D perhaps matching TRBD1 (6 bases). CDR3 length: 12 residues. The V end lost 4 bases, the J end lost 4 bases, and 9 bases lay between the germline ends. The germline gives CDR1 SGHDT, CDR2 YYEEEE. Here the CDR3 reads CASSAGEYEQYV. CDR3 nucleotides: TGTGCCAGCAGCGCAGGGGAGTACGAGCAGTACGTC.

This clonotype has a handful of counts. The chain combines TRBV5-5 with TRBJ2-7; tentative D call: TRBD1 (6 bases). Trimming took off 2 bases at V and 3 bases at J, with 6 bases between the two ends. In germline, CDR1 is SGHKS, CDR2 YYEKEE (reference sequence). The CDR3 is 12 residues long. CDR3 sequence (DNA): TGTGCCAGCAGCTTCAGGGGCTACGAGCAGTACGTC. This codes for CASSFRGYEQYV.

This clonotype was found a few times. This chain connects TRBV7-9 to TRBJ1-1; 8 nucleotides agree with TRBD1. Germline V gene sequence: CDR1 SEHNR, CDR2 FQNEAQ (reference sequence). This CDR3 spans 17 amino acids. V shed 8 bases and J 5 bases; nucleotides not matched to a gene: 19. CDR3 sequence: CASVPGGPGRTPTEAFF. In nucleotides, the CDR3 is TGTGCCAGCGTCCCAGGGGGCCCGGGCCGCACGCCGACTGAAGCTTTCTTT.

This clonotype has more than one count but fewer than ten. The V gene is TRBV15, the J gene TRBJ1-2; D call uncertain. The CDR3 sequence is 13 residues long. The germline V gene has CDR1 LNHNV and CDR2 YYDKDF (reference sequence). Trimming removed 4 bases at V and 4 bases at J, with 10 bases between. CDR3 coding DNA: TGTGCCACCAGCAAGGGAAACGCCTATGGCTACACCTTC. It yields the protein CATSKGNAYGYTF.

The sample holds a few counts of this clonotype. This chain joins TRBV20-1 and TRBJ2-7; D perhaps matches TRBD1 (5 bases). CDR3 length equals 14 residues. V shed 3 bases and J shed 5 bases, with 17 bases lying between them. The germline V gene encodes CDR1 DFQATT and CDR2 SNEGSKA (reference sequence). As DNA, the CDR3 is TGCAGTGCTAGGGGCACAGGAGATCCTAACGAGCAGTACGTC. It yields the protein CSARGTGDPNEQYV.

This clonotype appeared a few times. V gene TRBV4-1 combines with J gene TRBJ2-7; D perhaps matches TRBD1 (5 bases). The CDR3 length is 14 residues. Trimming left V 1 base short and J 3 bases short, with 10 bases between. In germline, CDR1 is MGHRA, CDR2 YSYEKL. For the CDR3, the DNA is TGCGCCAGCAGCCAAGGCGCACAGGTCTACGAGCAGTACTTC. Its translation is CASSQGAQVYEQYF.

CDR3 bases: TGTGCCAGCAGCTTCTTTCGGGGGGGAAACAATGAGCAGTTCTTC. Its translation: CASSFFRGGNNEQFF. V and J are TRBV2 and TRBJ2-1; 8 nucleotides agree with TRBD2. The germline V gene has CDR1 SNHLY and CDR2 FYNNEI. The CDR3 is 15 amino acids. V shed 6 bases and J 5 bases; nucleotides not matched to a gene: 9.

This clonotype was counted a few times. The chain couples TRBV5-5 to TRBJ2-5; D is unclear. There are 15 residues in the CDR3. The germline V gene has CDR1 SGHKS and CDR2 YYEKEE (reference sequence). Trimming pared 6 bases from V and 0 bases from J, leaving 15 bases between. The CDR3, as DNA: TGTGCCAGCACCCCTCGATCTGGCCACCAAGAGACCCAGTACTTC. Translated, it gives CASTPRSGHQETQYF.

V usage is TRBV5-4 and J usage is TRBJ2-2, with TRBD1 identical over 7 bases. Germline lookup yields CDR1 SGHNT and CDR2 YYREEE (reference sequence). The CDR3 is 15 residues long. Losses at the gene ends were 4 bases for V and 8 bases for J; bases not matched to a gene: 11. CDR3 in amino acids: CASSQRQGRGGELFF. Written as DNA, the CDR3 is TGTGCCAGCAGCCAACGACAGGGTAGGGGTGGGGAGCTGTTTTTT.

The chain carries TRBV18 and TRBJ1-4; D is undetermined. This CDR3 contains 15 residues. V was clipped by 8 bases and J by 0 bases, with 13 bases between them. Germline CDR1 is KGHSH and CDR2 is LQKENI. This CDR3 is CASTFSPATNEKLFF. CDR3 coding DNA: TGTGCCAGCACCTTCTCACCTGCAACTAATGAAAAACTGTTTTTT.

The table lists this clonotype with a few counts. This chain joins TRBV7-2 and TRBJ2-7, with 9 bases aligning to TRBD2. V lost 1 base to trimming and J lost 0 bases; unmatched junction nucleotides: 4. In germline, CDR1 is SGHTA, CDR2 FQGNSA. This CDR3 contains 16 residues. CDR3 loop: CASSLVASGASYEQYF. In DNA form, the CDR3 reads TGTGCCAGCAGCTTAGTGGCTAGCGGGGCCTCCTACGAGCAGTACTTC. The variable domain in full, completed from reference TRBV7-2 and TRBJ2-7, reads GAGVSQSPSNKVTEKGKDVELRCDPISGHTALYWYRQSLGQGLEFLIYFQGNSAPDKSGLPSDRFSAERTGGSVSTLTIQRTQQEDSAVYLCASSLVASGASYEQYFGPGTRLTVT.

V usage is TRBV4-2 and J usage is TRBJ2-5; 13 positions agree with TRBD2. The CDR3 contains 18 residues. Germline V lookup: CDR1 LGHNA, CDR2 YNFKEQ. J lost 3 bases, V lost 2 bases, and 9 bases had no gene match. This chain's CDR3 is CASSQCFTSGGAEETQYF. In nucleotides, the CDR3 is TGTGCCAGCAGCCAATGTTTTACTAGCGGGGGGGCCGAAGAGACCCAGTACTTC.

This chain links TRBV12-3 or TRBV12-4 with TRBJ2-6, with a possible D match to TRBD2 (5 bases). Trimming took off 6 bases at V and 8 bases at J, with 8 bases between the two ends. The CDR3 is made up of 12 amino acids. The CDR3, as DNA: TGTGCCAGCAGCACCGGGACCAACGTCCTGACTTTC. It specifies CASSTGTNVLTF.

This clonotype appeared a few times. This chain joins TRBV6-2 or TRBV6-3 and TRBJ2-1; 13 bases are a match to TRBD2. Looked up from germline, CDR1 is MNHEY and CDR2 is SVGEGT. Trimming took 6 bases from V and 8 from J; bases not matched to a gene: 10. CDR3 size: 16 residues. CDR3 loop: CASRRRTSGGSDEQFF. The CDR3 DNA reads as TGTGCCAGCAGACGTCGGACTAGCGGGGGTAGCGATGAGCAGTTCTTC.

This clonotype has a handful of counts. The chain uses TRBV7-2 and TRBJ1-1; D gene uncertain. This CDR3 has 15 amino acids. Germline V gives CDR1 SGHTA, CDR2 FQGNSA. Trimming shortened V by 0 bases and J by 1 base, and 9 bases separated the two germline ends. The CDR3 DNA reads as TGTGCCAGCAGCTTAGCGTTGGGCTGGAACACTGAAGCTTTCTTT. This gives the protein CASSLALGWNTEAFF.

The rearrangement joins TRBV7-9 to TRBJ2-6, with D maybe TRBD2 (5 bases). The CDR3 covers 19 residues. The V and J ends lost 4 bases and 4 bases respectively, with 23 bases between them. CDR1 and CDR2 (germline): SEHNR, FQNEAQ (reference sequence). The chain's CDR3 is CASSYKGSGSLRGANVLTF. CDR3 nucleotides: TGTGCCAGCAGCTATAAGGGTTCGGGGTCCCTTAGGGGGGCCAACGTCCTGACTTTC. The whole variable domain, remainder taken from reference TRBV7-9 and TRBJ2-6, is DTGVSQNPRHKITKRGQNVTFRCDPISEHNRLYWYRQTLGQGPEFLTYFQNEAQLEKSRLLSDRFSAERPKGSFSTLEIQRTEQGDSAMYLCASSYKGSGSLRGANVLTFGAGSRLTVL.

This chain links TRBV4-3 with TRBJ2-5; D is tentatively TRBD1 or TRBD2 (5 bases each). This CDR3 contains 15 residues. Germline loops: CDR1 LGHNA, CDR2 YSLEER. V gave up 3 bases and J gave up 3 bases, with 14 bases separating them. The CDR3 sequence: CASSHGTGTEETQYF. The CDR3 DNA follows: TGCGCCAGCAGCCATGGGACCGGGACGGAAGAGACCCAGTACTTC.